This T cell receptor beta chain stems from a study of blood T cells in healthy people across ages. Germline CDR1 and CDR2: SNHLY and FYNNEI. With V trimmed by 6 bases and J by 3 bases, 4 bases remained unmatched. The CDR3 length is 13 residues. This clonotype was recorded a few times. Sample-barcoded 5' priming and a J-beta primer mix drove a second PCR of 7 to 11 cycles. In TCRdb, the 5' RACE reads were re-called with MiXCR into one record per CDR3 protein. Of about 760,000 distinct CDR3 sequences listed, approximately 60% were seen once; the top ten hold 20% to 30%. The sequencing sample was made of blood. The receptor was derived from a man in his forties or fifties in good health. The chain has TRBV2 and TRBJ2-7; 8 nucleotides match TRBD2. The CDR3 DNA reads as TGTGCCAGCAGGGATAGCGGGAACTACGAGCAGTACTTC. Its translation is CASRDSGNYEQYF. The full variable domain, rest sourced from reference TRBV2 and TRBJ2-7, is EPEVTQTPSHQVTQMGQEVILRCVPISNHLYFYWYRQILGQKVEFLVSFYNNEISEKSEIFDDQFSVERPDGSNFTLKIRSTKLEDSAMYFCASRDSGNYEQYFGPGTRLTVT.